This TCR beta chain came from a study of cytomegalovirus exposure and HLA in healthy donors. Overall study results and limits: Most TCR beta V segments were productive about 90% or about 30% of the time in an earlier analysis. Reports described diagnosis of cytomegalovirus status by the classifier as highly specific and sensitive.

This clone was seen just once. Its matching antigen is unknown. With 60 Vbeta and 13 Jbeta primers, the PCR was carried out. TCRdb's copy holds only in-frame clones and misses some; the assay was immunoSEQ multiplex PCR. The repertoire consists of 120,000 or so clones, with 75% to 85% occurring once and the leading ten covering 1%. Participants comprised healthy donors of bone marrow. Donors had nominal health at sampling but likely had unrecorded immune exposures. Sequencing was performed on PBMCs. This TCR was sampled from a man between 35 and 55 years old in good health and CMV-seronegative.

The CDR3 loop is CASSIVVARELFF. In DNA form, the CDR3 reads TGTGCCAGTAGTATAGTTGTGGCTCGGGAGCTGTTTTTT. The chain joins TRBV19 to TRBJ2-2; no definite D call. Germline loops: CDR1 LNHDA, CDR2 SQIVND (reference sequence). The CDR3 covers 13 residues. Trimming cost V 1 base and J 9 bases, with 9 bases left between them.